This TCR beta chain originates from a study of CD8+CD57+ T cells in acquired aplastic anemia. General study results and limits: CD8+ Simpson's diversity showed no significant patient-control difference. Some 29 shared CD8+ CDR3s appeared highly expressed within patients' immunodominant clones.

Profiling of TCR beta VDJ combinations and CDR3 sequences used genomic DNA as template. TCRdb redid the calling of the reads with MiXCR, one entry per CDR3 protein. This table holds about 160,000 distinct CDR3 sequences, roughly 48% found once. This CDR3 has 16 residues. J was trimmed by 3 bases and V by 5 bases; bases with no gene match: 12. The V gene's germline CDR1 is SGDLS and CDR2 YYNGEE. This clonotype was seen more than once but under ten times. Its antigen is currently unknown. It was patients with CD8+CD57+ cell expansion by flow cytometry who were chosen for sequencing. No therapy had been given to the patients at the time of blood sampling.

The V and J genes are TRBV9 and TRBJ2-7; 9 bases align to TRBD1. The source is a human donor with aplastic anemia. Sequenced sample: sorted CD4+, CD8+, or CD8+CD57+ T cells (not recorded which) from PBMCs. CDR3 sequence reads: CASRPGQGSPHYEQYF. Written as DNA, the CDR3 is TGTGCCAGCAGGCCGGGACAGGGCAGCCCCCACTACGAGCAGTACTTC.